This TCR beta chain derives from a study of cytomegalovirus exposure and HLA in healthy donors. The PCR made use of 60 Vbeta and 13 Jbeta primers. Libraries were prepared by immunoSEQ multiplex PCR; TCRdb keeps only in-frame clonotypes and omits some of them. The data contain some 54,000 clones, around 81% of them singletons. The clonotype originates from a male donor in good health and CMV-seronegative. The sample taken for sequencing was PBMCs.

In nucleotides, the CDR3 is TGTGCCAGCAGTGACGGACTAGCGGGGGGGCCTTGGCAAGAGACCCAGTACTTC. This sequence encodes CASSDGLAGGPWQETQYF. The chain joins TRBV6-1 to TRBJ2-5; 15 bases are a match to TRBD2. Germline V gene data show CDR1 as MNHNS and CDR2 as SASEGT. The ends lost 3 bases at V and 2 bases at J; junction bases unmatched: 7. The CDR3 runs to 18 residues.